The TCR beta chain described here comes from a study of blood T cell repertoires in COVID-19. Study background: Acute and convalescent COVID-19 specimens originated in the United States, Italy and Spain.

This clone is a singleton in its sample. Trimming shortened V by 3 bases and J by 4 bases, and 7 bases separated the two germline ends. Germline lookup yields CDR1 LNHNV and CDR2 YYDKDF (reference sequence). This CDR3 has 13 amino acids. The authors' processing: Amplifying reference gene primers gave estimates of nucleated cell counts. Repertoires were generated with immunoSEQ multiplex PCR, while TCRdb's copy carries only in-frame clones and drops some. V and J calls and clone size are copied from that table; D and trimming were computed from the DNA. The table includes 350,000 to 450,000 clones, 85% detected once.

This sequence joins TRBV15 and TRBJ1-5, with D perhaps matching TRBD1 (5 bases). Sequencing was performed on peripheral blood. This receptor was obtained from a woman younger than 30 with acute or convalescent COVID-19. The CDR3 coding sequence is TGTGCCACCAGCAGCCGACAGAATCAGCCCCAGCATTTT. Its protein is CATSSRQNQPQHF.